The TCR beta chain under discussion was sequenced for a study of blood T cell repertoires in COVID-19. Per the original data handling: The assay estimated nucleated cells by amplifying reference gene primers. Profiling relied on immunoSEQ multiplex PCR, and the TCRdb table lists in-frame clones only, not all of them. The DNA gave D and trimming, while V, J and clone size come from that table. The sample contains some 340,000 clones, 90% to 95% of which appear only once. During the 2 weeks before they entered the study, exposed participants had met someone with a PCR-confirmed or clinician-diagnosed COVID-19 case. Trimming removed 4 bases from V and 2 bases from J, with 5 bases in between. The CDR3 is 12 residues long. Per germline, CDR1 MNHEY and CDR2 SMNVEV (reference sequence).

Material for sequencing was PBMCs or T cells enriched from blood (not recorded which). The origin of this receptor is a woman in her 30s who had been exposed to COVID-19. V and J are TRBV27 and TRBJ1-1; no definite D call. CDR3 loop: CASSSINTEAFF. CDR3 nucleotide sequence: TGTGCCAGCAGTTCCATCAACACTGAAGCTTTCTTT.